The clone carrying this TCR beta chain was seen ten or more times. This record comes from a study of T cells in Graves' hyperthyroidism and ophthalmopathy. TCR beta CDR3 regions were amplified from RNA transcripts. The HTBI primer set was used in a first-round RT-PCR of the TCR CDR3. From the multiplex PCR reads, TCRdb called clonotypes with MiXCR, one entry per CDR3 protein. The repertoire holds hundreds of thousands of distinct CDR3 sequences, with about 14% as singletons. The CDR3 has 15 residues. The germline V and J ends were trimmed by 9 bases and 0 bases, with 17 bases remaining between them. Germline V gene data show CDR1 as ENHRY and CDR2 as SYGVKD.

Sequenced input: blood. The TCR originated in a woman in her forties or fifties with Graves' ophthalmopathy. This chain connects TRBV10-3 to TRBJ1-1; no clear D gene. CDR3 coding DNA: TGTGCCATTAAGAGAGATCAACTGTTGAACACTGAAGCTTTCTTT. Amino acids: CAIKRDQLLNTEAFF.